These 27 T cell receptor beta chains were all obtained from the same sample, sequenced in a study of T cell changes during pregnancy in multiple sclerosis (dated by TCRdb to the late 2010s). The library relied on the immunoSEQ multiplex PCR assay. Sourced from immuneACCESS, this table was stored by TCRdb with only in-frame sequences that have V and J called. A share of the clones is absent; for the studies checked, an unresolved V gene accounts for under half, and the remainder has no known explanation. This sample holds approximately 28,000 clones; 85% were observed only once. The ten top clones hold approximately 8% of the sample. The sequencing here drew on CD8+ T cells from peripheral blood mononuclear cells, taken after pregnancy. The receptor source for this set is a female donor with multiple sclerosis, enrolled in a pregnancy study.

The rearrangement links TRBV7-2 to TRBJ1-2; 8 bases are a match to TRBD1. Germline CDR1 reads SGHTA; CDR2 reads FQGNSA. The CDR3 length is 13 residues. V was clipped by 5 bases and J by 4 bases; unmatched bases: 3. Written as DNA, the CDR3 is TGTGCCAGCAGCCACGGACAGGGCTATGGCTACACCTTC. Protein product: CASSHGQGYGYTF.

This chain connects TRBV9 to TRBJ1-5, with D maybe TRBD1 (6 bases). Germline lookup yields CDR1 SGDLS and CDR2 YYNGEE. This CDR3 comprises 15 residues. Trimming took 3 bases from V and 3 from J, leaving 13 bases between them. The CDR3 DNA is TGTGCCAGCAGCGCCGTAGGGGGAGTCAATCAGCCCCAGCATTTT. It yields the protein CASSAVGGVNQPQHF.

The chain has TRBV27 and TRBJ1-4; tentatively, D is TRBD1 (6 bases). The CDR3 consists of 16 residues. Germline assignment: CDR1 MNHEY and CDR2 SMNVEV (reference sequence). Trimming removed 6 bases from V and 4 bases from J, with 18 bases in between. CDR3 protein: CASRSYADSVNEKLFF. CDR3 nucleotide sequence: TGTGCCAGCAGGAGTTACGCGGACAGTGTTAATGAAAAACTGTTTTTT.

V and J are TRBV5-6 and TRBJ2-7, with TRBD1 matching 10 bases. The CDR3 has 16 residues. Germline V CDR1 and CDR2: SGHDT, YYEEEE. V shed 2 bases and J 2 bases; nucleotides not matched to a gene: 7. Written as DNA, the CDR3 is TGTGCCAGCAGCTTTCCCGGGACAGGGGAGGCCTACGAGCAGTACTTC. It codes for CASSFPGTGEAYEQYF.

This clone showed up just once. The chain couples TRBV9 to TRBJ1-2; 9 nucleotides match TRBD1. This CDR3 comprises 15 residues. Germline V CDR1 and CDR2: SGDLS, YYNGEE. Germline trimming cut 3 bases from V and 4 bases from J; bases unmatched to any gene: 7. Here the CDR3 reads CASSGWGQGSYGYTF. As DNA, the CDR3 is TGTGCCAGCAGCGGTTGGGGACAGGGTAGCTATGGCTACACCTTC.

The count of this clone is one. The chain links TRBV13 to TRBJ1-1, with a tentative D call TRBD1 (6 bases). Looked up from germline, CDR1 is PRHDT and CDR2 is FYEKMQ (reference sequence). V dropped 4 bases and J dropped 7 bases, with 19 bases sitting between them. This CDR3 has 15 residues. CDR3 DNA sequence: TGTGCCAGCAGCTGTTCACAGGGAGAGCCTATTGAAGCTTTCTTT. This encodes CASSCSQGEPIEAFF.

The chain links TRBV10-2 to TRBJ1-2; 10 bases are shared with TRBD1. Germline-derived CDR1 and CDR2 are WSHSY and SAAADI. V gave up 6 bases and J gave up 5 bases; unmatched junction bases: 3. The CDR3 extends over 13 amino acids. CDR3 coding DNA: TGCGCCAGCAGGTGGACAGGGGGGTATGGCTACACCTTC. Residues: CASRWTGGYGYTF.

The chain joins TRBV27 to TRBJ2-7; 10 nucleotides line up with TRBD1. The germline V gene encodes CDR1 MNHEY and CDR2 SMNVEV (reference sequence). V shed 5 bases and J 5 bases; nucleotides not matched to a gene: 6. The CDR3 sequence is 14 residues long. CDR3 sequence: CASSTRDRGDEQYF. In DNA, the CDR3 is TGTGCCAGCAGTACCCGGGACAGGGGCGACGAGCAGTACTTC.

The genes are TRBV30 and TRBJ2-7; maybe TRBD2 (5 bases). Per germline, CDR1 GTSNPN and CDR2 SVGIG (reference sequence). Between the trimmed V and J ends, which lost 2 bases and 3 bases, there was a span of 14 bases. This CDR3 spans 14 amino acids. The CDR3 DNA follows: TGTGCCTGGAGTAACAATCAGGCGGGCTACGAGCAGTACTTC. Amino acids: CAWSNNQAGYEQYF.

The chain carries TRBV5-4 and TRBJ1-6, with TRBD1 matching 7 bases. Germline-derived CDR1 and CDR2 are SGHNT and YYREEE (reference sequence). CDR3 size: 14 residues. J gave up 9 bases and V 4 bases, and 7 bases lay outside the gene matches. DNA of the CDR3: TGTGCCAGCAGCAGCGAGGGACAGTTTTCACCCCTCCACTTT. The encoded protein is CASSSEGQFSPLHF.

The chain uses TRBV29-1 and TRBJ1-2; maybe TRBD1 (6 bases). CDR1 is SQVTM, CDR2 ANQGSEA, per germline. Trimming removed 6 bases from V and 4 bases from J, with 18 bases in between. The CDR3 runs 14 residues. The CDR3 sequence: CSVLRGRDPYGYTF. The CDR3 nucleotides read TGCAGCGTCCTCAGGGGCCGAGACCCCTATGGCTACACCTTC. Looking up the rest from reference TRBV29-1 and TRBJ1-2 gives the full variable domain: SAVISQKPSRDICQRGTSLTIQCQVDSQVTMMFWYRQQPGQSLTLIATANQGSEATYESGFVIDKFPISRPNLTFSTLTVSNMSPEDSSIYLCSVLRGRDPYGYTFGSGTRLTVV.

This chain joins TRBV6-5 and TRBJ1-1, with unresolved D. This CDR3 is 15 amino acids long. Trimming left V 2 bases short and J 2 bases short, with 12 bases between. Germline CDR1 MNHEY, CDR2 SVGAGI. The CDR3 DNA is TGTGCCAGCAGTTACGTGCTAGGCCCTAACACTGAAGCTTTCTTT. It is translated as CASSYVLGPNTEAFF.

V gene TRBV11-2 combines with J gene TRBJ1-1; D is unclear. From germline, CDR1 is SGHAT and CDR2 FQNNGV. V lost 2 bases and J 1 base, leaving 20 bases between the germline ends. The CDR3 consists of 18 residues. CDR3 sequence: CASSLPPPQLDQNTEAFF. CDR3 bases: TGTGCCAGCAGCTTACCCCCGCCCCAACTTGATCAGAACACTGAAGCTTTCTTT. The full variable domain, completed using reference TRBV11-2 and TRBJ1-1, is EAGVAQSPRYKIIEKRQSVAFWCNPISGHATLYWYQQILGQGPKLLIQFQNNGVVDDSQLPKDRFSAERLKGVDSTLKIQPAKLEDSAVYLCASSLPPPQLDQNTEAFFGQGTRLTVV.

The V and J genes are TRBV12-5 and TRBJ1-1; 9 nucleotides match TRBD1. Unmatched junction bases numbered 11, after V lost 2 bases and J lost 10 bases. The germline gives CDR1 LGHNT, CDR2 FRNRAP. The CDR3 is 15 residues long. CDR3 sequence (DNA): TGTGCTAGTGGTTTGCCTGGGACAGGGTGGAGGGGAGCTTTCTTT. Its translation: CASGLPGTGWRGAFF.

The CDR3, as DNA: TGTGCCAGCAGCCCCGGGGGGACAACCGAGCAGTACTTC. Translation gives CASSPGGTTEQYF. The chain uses TRBV9 and TRBJ2-7, with TRBD2 as a possible D gene (7 bases). CDR1 and CDR2 from the germline V gene are SGDLS and YYNGEE. The CDR3 is 13 amino acids. Trimming shortened V by 4 bases and J by 6 bases, and 14 bases separated the two germline ends.

The chain is built from TRBV5-5 and TRBJ1-1, with TRBD1 as a possible D gene (5 bases). This CDR3 region has 14 residues. The germline V gene encodes CDR1 SGHKS and CDR2 YYEKEE (reference sequence). Trimming shortened V by 4 bases and J by 8 bases, and 18 bases separated the two germline ends. The CDR3 protein is CASSRERQYLEAFF. As DNA, the CDR3 is TGTGCCAGCAGCAGGGAAAGACAGTATTTGGAAGCTTTCTTT.

The rearrangement joins TRBV5-6 to TRBJ2-1; 7 bases fit TRBD1. V trimming: 6 bases; J trimming: 6 bases; junction bases outside the gene matches: 18. Per germline, CDR1 SGHDT and CDR2 YYEEEE. The CDR3 is made up of 17 amino acids. In DNA form, the CDR3 reads TGTGCCAGCATCCCCTCATCCGGGACAGAGACGTTCAATGAGCAGTTCTTC. It translates to CASIPSSGTETFNEQFF.

The chain is built from TRBV30 and TRBJ1-6; 9 positions agree with TRBD1. From germline, CDR1 is GTSNPN and CDR2 SVGIG (reference sequence). Trimming removed 2 bases from V and 11 bases from J; junction bases left unmatched: 7. This CDR3 comprises 14 residues. The CDR3 DNA reads TGTGCCTGGAGTCCCCGGGACAGGGTAACACCCCTCCACTTT. This gives the protein CAWSPRDRVTPLHF.

This clone was counted between two and nine times. The genes are TRBV6-5 and TRBJ1-1, with D unclear. Germline V gene data show CDR1 as MNHEY and CDR2 as SVGAGI. V was cut by 4 bases and J by 3 bases, with 18 bases left in between. The CDR3 covers 16 residues. The CDR3 region has the DNA TGTGCCAGCAGTTTGGGCTTGGGAGTTCGTGACACTGAAGCTTTCTTT. Translation: CASSLGLGVRDTEAFF.

The genes are TRBV30 and TRBJ2-1, with 8 bases fitting TRBD1. The CDR3 length is 17 residues. The ends lost 0 bases at V and 4 bases at J; junction bases unmatched: 11. Germline CDR1 reads GTSNPN; CDR2 reads SVGIG (reference sequence). Written as DNA, the CDR3 is TGTGCCTGGAGTGTGCTTACGTTCGGGACAGGTTACAATGAGCAGTTCTTC. Translating gives CAWSVLTFGTGYNEQFF.

The chain recombines TRBV6-5 with TRBJ2-7; D gene uncertain. Looked up from germline, CDR1 is MNHEY and CDR2 is SVGAGI. V lost 2 bases and J lost 5, with 16 bases in between. There are 15 residues in the CDR3. The CDR3 region has the DNA TGTGCCAGCAGTTACCTATCAGAGGCGGTTGACGAGCAGTACTTC. Its protein product is CASSYLSEAVDEQYF.

V is TRBV27 and J is TRBJ2-5, with D unclear. V was trimmed by 1 base and J by 1 base, leaving 7 bases between them. This CDR3 is 14 amino acids long. Germline V gives CDR1 MNHEY, CDR2 SMNVEV (reference sequence). The CDR3 sequence is CASSLYSGQETQYF. Here the CDR3 DNA reads TGTGCCAGCAGTTTATATTCGGGCCAAGAGACCCAGTACTTC.

The chain joins TRBV6-5 to TRBJ2-1; 7 bases map to TRBD2. Germline values: CDR1 MNHEY, CDR2 SVGAGI. The CDR3 covers 15 residues. V shed 4 bases, J shed 3 bases, and the junction held 6 bases outside the gene matches. CDR3 in amino acids: CASSLGGTIYNEQFF. CDR3 bases: TGTGCCAGCAGTTTGGGGGGGACCATCTACAATGAGCAGTTCTTC.

The CDR3 nucleotides are TGTGCCTGGTCCCAAGCGAACACTGAAGCTTTCTTT. Protein product: CAWSQANTEAFF. The rearrangement links TRBV30 to TRBJ1-1; D gene uncertain. The CDR3 covers 12 residues. CDR1 and CDR2 (germline): GTSNPN, SVGIG (reference sequence). Trimming cost V 5 bases and J 1 base, with 8 bases left between them.

The genes are TRBV19 and TRBJ2-7; D is unclear. This CDR3 is 12 amino acids long. Germline CDR1 reads LNHDA; CDR2 reads SQIVND (reference sequence). V was cut by 3 bases and J by 4 bases, with 7 bases left in between. This CDR3 is CASSIPGYEQYF. CDR3 in DNA: TGTGCCAGTAGTATCCCAGGTTACGAGCAGTACTTC.

This clone was observed a single time. This rearrangement joins TRBV6-6 to TRBJ2-2; maybe TRBD1 (6 bases). V was trimmed by 1 base and J by 3 bases, leaving 12 bases between them. Germline CDR1 is MNHNY and CDR2 is SVGAGI (reference sequence). The length of the CDR3 is 16 residues. CDR3 DNA sequence: TGTGCCAGCAGTTACTTGGACAGTTCCTACACCGGGGAGCTGTTTTTT. It encodes CASSYLDSSYTGELFF.

The chain combines TRBV29-1 with TRBJ1-5; D is undetermined. CDR1 is SQVTM and CDR2 is ANQGSEA in the germline V gene. Trimming left V 4 bases short and J 5 bases short, with 15 bases between. CDR3 length: 14 amino acids. The CDR3 reads CSVVLGGEHQPQHF. Here the CDR3 DNA reads TGCAGCGTTGTATTGGGTGGGGAGCATCAGCCCCAGCATTTT.